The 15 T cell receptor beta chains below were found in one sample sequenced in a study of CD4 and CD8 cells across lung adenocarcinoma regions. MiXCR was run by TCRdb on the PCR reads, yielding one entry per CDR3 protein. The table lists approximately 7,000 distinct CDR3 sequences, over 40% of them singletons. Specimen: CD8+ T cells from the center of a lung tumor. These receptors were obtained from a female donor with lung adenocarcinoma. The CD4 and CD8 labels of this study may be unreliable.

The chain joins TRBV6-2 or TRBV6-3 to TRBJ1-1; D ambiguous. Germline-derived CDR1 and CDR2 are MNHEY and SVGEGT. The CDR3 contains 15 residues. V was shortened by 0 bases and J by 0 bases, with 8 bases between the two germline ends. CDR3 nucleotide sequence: TGTGCCAGCAGTTACTCGACGAGAATGAACACTGAAGCTTTCTTT. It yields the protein CASSYSTRMNTEAFF.

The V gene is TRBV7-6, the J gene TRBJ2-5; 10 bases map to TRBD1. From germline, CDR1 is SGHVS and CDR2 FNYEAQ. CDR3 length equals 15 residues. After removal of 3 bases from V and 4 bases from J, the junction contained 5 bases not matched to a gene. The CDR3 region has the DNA TGTGCCAGCAGCTTCCGACAGGGGGCGACAGAGACCCAGTACTTC. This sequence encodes CASSFRQGATETQYF.

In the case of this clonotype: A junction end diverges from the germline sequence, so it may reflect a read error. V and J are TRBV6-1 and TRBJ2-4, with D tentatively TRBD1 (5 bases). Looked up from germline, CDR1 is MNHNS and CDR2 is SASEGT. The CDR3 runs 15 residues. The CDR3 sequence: CASRAASSGANIQYF. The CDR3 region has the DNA TGTGCCAGCAGGGCTGCGTCCTCTGGGGCAAACATTCAGTATTTC.

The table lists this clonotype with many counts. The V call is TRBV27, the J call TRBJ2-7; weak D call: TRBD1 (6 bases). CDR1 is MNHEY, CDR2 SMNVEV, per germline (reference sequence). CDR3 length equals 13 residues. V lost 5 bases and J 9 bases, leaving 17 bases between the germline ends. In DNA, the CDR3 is TGTGCCAGCAGTCCCACAGGGCCGAGAGGGCAGTACTTC. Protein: CASSPTGPRGQYF.

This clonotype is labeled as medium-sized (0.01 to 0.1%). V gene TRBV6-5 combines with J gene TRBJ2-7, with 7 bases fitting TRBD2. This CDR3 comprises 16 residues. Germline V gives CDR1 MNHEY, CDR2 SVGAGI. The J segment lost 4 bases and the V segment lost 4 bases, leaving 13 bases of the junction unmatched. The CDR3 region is CASSSQREGLSYEQYF. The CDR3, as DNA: TGTGCCAGCAGTTCCCAAAGGGAGGGACTATCTTACGAGCAGTACTTC.

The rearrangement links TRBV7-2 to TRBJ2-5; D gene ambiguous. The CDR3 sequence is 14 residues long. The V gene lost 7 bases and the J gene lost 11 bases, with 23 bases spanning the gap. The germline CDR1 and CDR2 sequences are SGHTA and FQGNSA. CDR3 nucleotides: TGTGCCAGCACCTGGGTCGGTAGCACAGATACGCAGTACTTC. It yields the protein CASTWVGSTDTQYF. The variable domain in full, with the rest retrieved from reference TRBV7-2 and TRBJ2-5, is GAGVSQSPSNKVTEKGKDVELRCDPISGHTALYWYRQSLGQGLEFLIYFQGNSAPDKSGLPSDRFSAERTGGSVSTLTIQRTQQEDSAVYLCASTWVGSTDTQYFGPGTRLLVL.

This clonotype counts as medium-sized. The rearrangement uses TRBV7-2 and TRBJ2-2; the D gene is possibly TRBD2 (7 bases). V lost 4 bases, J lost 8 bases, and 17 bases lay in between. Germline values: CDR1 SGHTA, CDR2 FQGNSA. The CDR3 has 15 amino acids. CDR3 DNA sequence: TGTGCCAGCAGCTCCGGGGCGGGGGCCGGGGGGGAGCTGTTTTTT. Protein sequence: CASSSGAGAGGELFF. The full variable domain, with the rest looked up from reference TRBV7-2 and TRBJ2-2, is GAGVSQSPSNKVTEKGKDVELRCDPISGHTALYWYRQSLGQGLEFLIYFQGNSAPDKSGLPSDRFSAERTGGSVSTLTIQRTQQEDSAVYLCASSSGAGAGGELFFGEGSRLTVL.

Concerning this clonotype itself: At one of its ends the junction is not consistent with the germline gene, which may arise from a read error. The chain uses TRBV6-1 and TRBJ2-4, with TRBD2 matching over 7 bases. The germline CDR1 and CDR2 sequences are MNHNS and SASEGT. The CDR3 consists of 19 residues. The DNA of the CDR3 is TGTGCCAGCAGTGAAGGGGCGGGGAGCGGGGCCCTCGCCCCAGATACGCAGTACTTT. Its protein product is CASSEGAGSGALAPDTQYF.

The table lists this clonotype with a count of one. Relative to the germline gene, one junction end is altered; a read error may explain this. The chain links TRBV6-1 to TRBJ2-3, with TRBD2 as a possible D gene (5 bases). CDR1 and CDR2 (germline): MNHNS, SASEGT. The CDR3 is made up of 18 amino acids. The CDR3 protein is CASNTYGVGSTHTDTQYF. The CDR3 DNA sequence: TGTGCCAGCAACACCTACGGGGTAGGCTCGACCCACACAGATACGCAGTATTTC.

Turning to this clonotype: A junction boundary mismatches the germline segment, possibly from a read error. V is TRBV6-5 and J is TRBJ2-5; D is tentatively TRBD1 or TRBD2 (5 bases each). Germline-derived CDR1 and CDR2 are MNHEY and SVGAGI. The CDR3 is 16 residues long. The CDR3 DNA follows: TGTGCCAGCAGGTGCTCTCCGGGGCCTGACCAAGATACCCAGTACTTT. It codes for CASRCSPGPDQDTQYF.

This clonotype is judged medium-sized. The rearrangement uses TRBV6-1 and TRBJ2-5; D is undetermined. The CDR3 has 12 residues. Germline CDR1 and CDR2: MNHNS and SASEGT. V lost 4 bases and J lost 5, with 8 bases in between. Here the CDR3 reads CASSGLSETQYF. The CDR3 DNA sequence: TGTGCCAGCAGTGGTCTGAGTGAGACCCAGTACTTC.

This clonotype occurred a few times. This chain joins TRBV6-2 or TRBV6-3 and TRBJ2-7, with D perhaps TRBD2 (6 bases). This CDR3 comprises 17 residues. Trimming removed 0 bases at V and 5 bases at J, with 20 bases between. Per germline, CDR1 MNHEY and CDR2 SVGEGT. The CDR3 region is CASSYSKDYLAPHEQYF. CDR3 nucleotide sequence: TGTGCCAGCAGTTACTCGAAGGACTATCTCGCTCCCCACGAGCAGTACTTC.

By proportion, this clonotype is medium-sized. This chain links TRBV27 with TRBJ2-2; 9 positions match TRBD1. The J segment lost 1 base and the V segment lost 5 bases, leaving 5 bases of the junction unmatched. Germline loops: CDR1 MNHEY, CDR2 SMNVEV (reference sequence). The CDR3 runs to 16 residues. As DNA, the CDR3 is TGTGCCAGCAGTCCCCCGGGACAGGGGAACACCGGGGAGCTGTTTTTT. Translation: CASSPPGQGNTGELFF.

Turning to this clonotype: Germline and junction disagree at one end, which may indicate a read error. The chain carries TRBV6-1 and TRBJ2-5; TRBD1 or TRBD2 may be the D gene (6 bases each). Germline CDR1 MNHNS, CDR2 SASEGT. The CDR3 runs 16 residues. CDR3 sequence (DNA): TGTGCCAGCTCTCTCTCCGGGCCTAGGGGGGACGAGACGCAGTACTTC. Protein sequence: CASSLSGPRGDETQYF.

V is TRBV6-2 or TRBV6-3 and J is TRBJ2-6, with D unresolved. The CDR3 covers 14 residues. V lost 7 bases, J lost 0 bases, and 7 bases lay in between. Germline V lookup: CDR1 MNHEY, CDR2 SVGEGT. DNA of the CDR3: TGTGCCAGCATGCGAGACTCTGGGGCCAACGTCCTGACTTTC. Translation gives CASMRDSGANVLTF.